The rows below give T cell receptor beta chains drawn from one sample of a study of response to subunit inactivated influenza vaccine. MiXCR, run by TCRdb on the RT-PCR reads, gives a single entry per CDR3 protein. The profile covers under 950,000 distinct CDR3 sequences, with 21% appearing a single time and around 9.6% taken by the ten largest. The source was PBMCs from blood, collected roughly 5 days after vaccination. The receptors stem from a man aged 50 to 60 who received an inactivated influenza vaccine. The CDR3 runs from the conserved cysteine through the conserved F or W. Fields, in order: clone size, D gene, J gene, V gene, CDR3 DNA, CDR3 protein. The D gene is left open where the match is weak. Clone size is shown for a subset of rows, as once, few, many or a class of expanded clone.

size: many
D: -
J: TRBJ2-2
V: TRBV7-3
DNA: TGTGCCAGCAGCTTAACCGGGGACGGGGAGCTGTTTTTT
CDR3: CASSLTGDGELFF

size: many
D: -
J: TRBJ1-2
V: TRBV12-3/TRBV12-4
DNA: TGTGCCAGCAGTCTCCCGACAGGCGCAGGCTACACCTTC
CDR3: CASSLPTGAGYTF

size: medium-sized
D: TRBD1
J: TRBJ2-7
V: TRBV12-3/TRBV12-4
DNA: TGTGCCAGCAGGGGACAGGGGGCGGGGTACGAGCAGTACTTC
CDR3: CASRGQGAGYEQYF

size: -
D: -
J: TRBJ2-4
V: TRBV12-3/TRBV12-4
DNA: TGTGCCAGCAGTTTCAGCAACAAAAACATTCAGTACTTC
CDR3: CASSFSNKNIQYF

size: few
D: TRBD2
J: TRBJ2-5
V: TRBV6-2/TRBV6-3
DNA: TGTGCCAGCAGGACCGACAGAATATTTACTAGCGGGGGGTTCCCCCAGTACTTC
CDR3: CASRTDRIFTSGGFPQYF

size: -
D: TRBD2
J: TRBJ2-3
V: TRBV20-1
DNA: TGCAGTGCTAGAGCCCCACCGGTGTATCTAGCGGGACGCACAGATACGCAGTATTTT
CDR3: CSARAPPVYLAGRTDTQYF

size: -
D: -
J: TRBJ2-7
V: TRBV20-1
DNA: TGCAGTGCTAGCCCCCGGGGCGCGGGCTACGAGCAGTACTTC
CDR3: CSASPRGAGYEQYF

size: -
D: -
J: TRBJ2-3
V: TRBV5-5
DNA: TGTGCCAGCAGCTCGAGGCATGATAGCGGAGATACGCAGTATTTT
CDR3: CASSSRHDSGDTQYF

size: -
D: -
J: TRBJ2-7
V: TRBV12-2
DNA: TGTGCAAGTCGCTTATCAGTTCCGACATCCTACGAGCAGTACTTC
CDR3: CASRLSVPTSYEQYF

size: -
D: TRBD1
J: TRBJ2-1
V: TRBV7-9
DNA: TGTGCCAGCAGCACCCCCAGGGGGACCCCAGCCGTTGAGCAGTTCTTC
CDR3: CASSTPRGTPAVEQFF

size: -
D: TRBD2
J: TRBJ2-7
V: TRBV6-2/TRBV6-3
DNA: TGTGCCAGCCGTCCCGCAAGTAGCGGGAGTTCTGAGCAGTACTTC
CDR3: CASRPASSGSSEQYF

size: -
D: TRBD1
J: TRBJ1-2
V: TRBV29-1
DNA: TGCAGCGCCAGGACAGGGAGAGACGGCTACACCTTC
CDR3: CSARTGRDGYTF

size: few
D: TRBD2
J: TRBJ2-5
V: TRBV12-3/TRBV12-4
DNA: TGTGCCAGCACCCCGGGAGGATTTATCTACCAAGAGACCCAGTACTTC
CDR3: CASTPGGFIYQETQYF

size: few
D: TRBD1
J: TRBJ1-1
V: TRBV12-3/TRBV12-4
DNA: TGTGCCAGCAGTTTGAGACAGGGGCTCCCTGAAGCTTTCTTT
CDR3: CASSLRQGLPEAFF

size: -
D: TRBD1
J: TRBJ2-3
V: TRBV5-5
DNA: TGTGCCAGCAGCTCCCCTGCAGGCAGGGGGATTATTGCAGATACGCAGTATTTT
CDR3: CASSSPAGRGIIADTQYF

size: few
D: -
J: TRBJ1-1
V: TRBV7-2
DNA: TGTGCCAGCAGCTTAGGTTTAGGGGCCTCGAACACTGAAGCTTTCTTT
CDR3: CASSLGLGASNTEAFF

size: many
D: -
J: TRBJ2-1
V: TRBV7-2
DNA: TGTGCCAGCAGTCTTCGAGGGGCGGGTTACAATGAGCAGTTCTTC
CDR3: CASSLRGAGYNEQFF

size: many
D: -
J: TRBJ1-1
V: TRBV12-3/TRBV12-4
DNA: TGTGCCAGCAGTTTTGGGGGCTGGAAAGCTTTCTTT
CDR3: CASSFGGWKAFF

size: -
D: TRBD1
J: TRBJ1-5
V: TRBV18
DNA: TGTGCCAGCTCACCCCAGGGTGTCAGGGGGCAGCCCCAGCATTTT
CDR3: CASSPQGVRGQPQHF

size: few
D: -
J: TRBJ2-1
V: TRBV3-1
DNA: TGTGCCAGCAGCCCGGACTGGGCCTACAATGAGCAGTTCTTC
CDR3: CASSPDWAYNEQFF

size: many
D: -
J: TRBJ2-5
V: TRBV12-3/TRBV12-4
DNA: TGTGCCAGCAGTTTCAACCCCCGGGAGACCCAGTACTTC
CDR3: CASSFNPRETQYF

size: few
D: -
J: TRBJ2-5
V: TRBV12-3/TRBV12-4
DNA: TGTGCCAGCAGTAAGGACAGTTGGAAGACCCAGTACTTC
CDR3: CASSKDSWKTQYF

size: -
D: -
J: TRBJ2-3
V: TRBV12-3/TRBV12-4
DNA: TGTGCCAGCAGTGATGGGCAGACTCGCACAGATACGCAGTATTTT
CDR3: CASSDGQTRTDTQYF

size: -
D: TRBD1
J: TRBJ2-7
V: TRBV4-3
DNA: TGCGCCAGCAGCCAAGGTCCAGGGGGAACCTACGAGCAGTACTTC
CDR3: CASSQGPGGTYEQYF

size: many
D: TRBD1
J: TRBJ1-1
V: TRBV12-3/TRBV12-4
DNA: TGTGCCAGCACTACGACAGGGCCGAACACTGAAGCTTTCTTT
CDR3: CASTTTGPNTEAFF